This TCR beta chain was profiled in a study of blood T cell repertoires in COVID-19. Clones were sequenced by immunoSEQ multiplex PCR, and TCRdb holds only the in-frame ones, with some missing. The data show about 95,000 clones, around 87% seen once. Germline assignment: CDR1 SGHDT and CDR2 YYEEEE. V lost 9 bases to trimming and J lost 1 base, with 13 bases between them. The CDR3 loop spans 14 amino acids. The sample comprised peripheral blood. The TCR was taken from a human donor in a cohort sampled during active COVID-19. The chain employs TRBV5-6 and TRBJ2-2; the D gene is possibly TRBD1 (6 bases). In DNA, the CDR3 is TGTGCCACAGCAAGGGGGTGGAACACCGGGGAGCTGTTTTTT. Amino acid sequence: CATARGWNTGELFF.